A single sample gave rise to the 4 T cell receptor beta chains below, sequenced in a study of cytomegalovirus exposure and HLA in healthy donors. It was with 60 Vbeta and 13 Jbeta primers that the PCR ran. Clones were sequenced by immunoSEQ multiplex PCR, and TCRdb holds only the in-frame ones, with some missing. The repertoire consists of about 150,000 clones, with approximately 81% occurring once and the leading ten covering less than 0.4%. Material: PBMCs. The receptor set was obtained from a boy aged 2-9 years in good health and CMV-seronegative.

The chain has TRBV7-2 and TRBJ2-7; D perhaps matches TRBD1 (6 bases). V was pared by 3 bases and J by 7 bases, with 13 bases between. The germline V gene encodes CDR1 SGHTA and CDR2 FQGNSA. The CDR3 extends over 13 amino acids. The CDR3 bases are TGTGCCAGCAGCTTTCAACAGGGTTCAGAGCAGTACTTC. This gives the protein CASSFQQGSEQYF.

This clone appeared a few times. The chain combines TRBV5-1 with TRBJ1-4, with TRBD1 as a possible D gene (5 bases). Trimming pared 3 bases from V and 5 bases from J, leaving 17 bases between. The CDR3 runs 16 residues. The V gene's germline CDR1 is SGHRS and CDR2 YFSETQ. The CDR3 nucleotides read TGCGCCAGCAGCTGGGACGGGGGTCGGACCAATGAAAAACTGTTTTTT. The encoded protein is CASSWDGGRTNEKLFF.

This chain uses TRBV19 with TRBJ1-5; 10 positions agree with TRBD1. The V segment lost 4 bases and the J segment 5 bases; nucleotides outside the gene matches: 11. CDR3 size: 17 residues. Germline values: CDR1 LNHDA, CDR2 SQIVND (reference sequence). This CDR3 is CASSKGQGPARDQPQHF. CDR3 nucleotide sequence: TGTGCCAGTAGTAAGGGACAGGGGCCCGCACGGGATCAGCCCCAGCATTTT.

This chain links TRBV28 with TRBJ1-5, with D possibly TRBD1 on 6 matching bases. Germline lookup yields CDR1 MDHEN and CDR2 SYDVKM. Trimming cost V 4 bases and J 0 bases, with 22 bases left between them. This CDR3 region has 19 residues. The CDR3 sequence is CASSYSTGTPSYSNQPQHF. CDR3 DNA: TGTGCCAGCAGTTACAGCACCGGGACACCCAGCTATAGCAATCAGCCCCAGCATTTT. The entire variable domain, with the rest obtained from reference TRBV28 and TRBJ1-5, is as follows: DVKVTQSSRYLVKRTGEKVFLECVQDMDHENMFWYRQDPGLGLRLIYFSYDVKMKEKGDIPEGYSVSREKKERFSLILESASTNQTSMYLCASSYSTGTPSYSNQPQHFGDGTRLSIL.